This TCR beta chain appears in the sequencing data of a study of cytomegalovirus exposure and HLA in healthy donors. The PCR made use of 60 Vbeta and 13 Jbeta primers. Generated by immunoSEQ multiplex PCR, the TCRdb table keeps only in-frame clones and is missing some. The repertoire includes under 150,000 clones, approximately 69% of them detected once, and more than 3.5% sits in the top ten. There are 14 residues in the CDR3. V shed 3 bases, J shed 5 bases, and the junction held 5 bases outside the gene matches. Germline CDR1 reads MDHEN; CDR2 reads SYDVKM. Study results and limitations: The sole available immune exposure information was CMV serostatus.

This clone was detected only once. The antigen is undetermined. The V call is TRBV28, the J call TRBJ1-2, with TRBD1 matching over 8 bases. What was sequenced was PBMCs. The source is a woman aged 40 to 50 in good health and CMV-seropositive. DNA of the CDR3: TGTGCCAGCAGTTTGCCGGACAGGGTTTATGGCTACACCTTC. Its translation: CASSLPDRVYGYTF.